These T cell receptor beta chains were read from a single sample in a study of CD8 T cells in ankylosing spondylitis. TCRdb called the 5' RACE reads again in MiXCR, with one record for every CDR3 protein. Of under 300,000 distinct CDR3 sequences in the sample, approximately 9% were seen once. Sample: blood, either unsorted or a sorted T cell fraction (not recorded which). The receptors derive from a male donor with ankylosing spondylitis or in good health (not recorded which). The CDR3 runs from the conserved cysteine through the conserved F or W. Fields, in order: clone size, D gene, V gene, J gene, CDR3 protein, CDR3 DNA. D genes are given only for firm matches. Size tells how often a clone was seen (once, few, many) or the class of an expanded clone, and some rows leave it out.

abundance: NA; d_gene: TRBD1; v_gene: TRBV6-2/TRBV6-3; j_gene: TRBJ1-5; CDR3aa: CASSSTGLGNQPQHF; CDR3nt: TGTGCCAGCAGTTCGACAGGGCTGGGCAATCAGCCCCAGCATTTT
abundance: NA; d_gene: TRBD2; v_gene: TRBV20-1; j_gene: TRBJ2-3; CDR3aa: CSAPAGGPVGGYTDTQYF; CDR3nt: TGCAGTGCACCTGCGGGAGGGCCAGTGGGGGGCTACACAGATACGCAGTATTTT
abundance: many; d_gene: NA; v_gene: TRBV29-1; j_gene: TRBJ2-3; CDR3aa: CSVEGLPGASDTQYF; CDR3nt: TGCAGCGTTGAAGGTCTGCCGGGGGCTTCAGATACGCAGTATTTT
abundance: many; d_gene: TRBD1; v_gene: TRBV20-1; j_gene: TRBJ1-2; CDR3aa: CSASTGGYGYTF; CDR3nt: TGCAGTGCTAGTACAGGGGGCTATGGCTACACCTTC
abundance: many; d_gene: NA; v_gene: TRBV4-3; j_gene: TRBJ1-3; CDR3aa: CASSPDMRDSGNTIYF; CDR3nt: TGCGCCAGCAGCCCGGATATGCGGGACTCTGGAAACACCATATATTTT
abundance: many; d_gene: NA; v_gene: TRBV7-2; j_gene: TRBJ1-1; CDR3aa: CASSLVSDSTEAFF; CDR3nt: TGTGCCAGCAGCTTAGTGTCGGACAGCACTGAAGCTTTCTTT
abundance: many; d_gene: TRBD2; v_gene: TRBV12-3/TRBV12-4; j_gene: TRBJ2-1; CDR3aa: CASSLGREGLFF; CDR3nt: TGTGCCAGCAGTTTAGGGCGGGAGGGCCTCTTCTTC
abundance: many; d_gene: TRBD1; v_gene: TRBV30; j_gene: TRBJ1-6; CDR3aa: CAWTLGGNSSPLHF; CDR3nt: TGTGCCTGGACCTTAGGGGGCAACTCTTCACCCCTCCACTTT
abundance: many; d_gene: NA; v_gene: TRBV7-2; j_gene: TRBJ2-3; CDR3aa: CASSSGRADTQYF; CDR3nt: TGTGCCAGCAGCTCCGGCAGGGCAGATACGCAGTATTTT
abundance: few; d_gene: NA; v_gene: TRBV19; j_gene: TRBJ2-2; CDR3aa: CASSMRGYGELFF; CDR3nt: TGTGCCAGTAGTATGAGAGGATACGGGGAGCTGTTTTTT
abundance: many; d_gene: NA; v_gene: TRBV4-3; j_gene: TRBJ1-5; CDR3aa: CASSQVRRASNQPQHF; CDR3nt: TGCGCCAGCAGCCAAGTACGCAGGGCGAGCAATCAGCCCCAGCATTTT
abundance: many; d_gene: TRBD1; v_gene: TRBV10-3; j_gene: TRBJ2-5; CDR3aa: CAISEQYRGQETQYF; CDR3nt: TGTGCCATCAGTGAGCAGTACAGGGGCCAAGAGACCCAGTACTTC
abundance: many; d_gene: NA; v_gene: TRBV9; j_gene: TRBJ2-7; CDR3aa: CASSPQPSYNRVNEQYF; CDR3nt: TGTGCCAGCAGCCCGCAACCATCTTACAACAGGGTCAACGAGCAGTACTTC
abundance: many; d_gene: NA; v_gene: TRBV9; j_gene: TRBJ2-2; CDR3aa: CASSTQGPGELFF; CDR3nt: TGTGCCAGCAGCACACAGGGCCCGGGGGAGCTGTTTTTT
abundance: many; d_gene: TRBD2; v_gene: TRBV6-5; j_gene: TRBJ2-1; CDR3aa: CASSYMGLAYNEQFF; CDR3nt: TGTGCCAGCAGTTACATGGGACTAGCCTACAATGAGCAGTTCTTC
abundance: many; d_gene: NA; v_gene: TRBV7-2; j_gene: TRBJ1-2; CDR3aa: CASSLEGGGYGYTF; CDR3nt: TGTGCCAGCAGCTTAGAGGGTGGGGGATATGGCTACACCTTC
abundance: many; d_gene: NA; v_gene: TRBV20-1; j_gene: TRBJ1-6; CDR3aa: CSASPGRSPLHF; CDR3nt: TGCAGTGCTAGCCCAGGGCGTTCACCCCTCCACTTT
abundance: many; d_gene: NA; v_gene: TRBV10-3; j_gene: TRBJ2-2; CDR3aa: CAITGTPTGELFF; CDR3nt: TGTGCCATAACCGGGACGCCGACCGGGGAGCTGTTTTTT
abundance: few; d_gene: NA; v_gene: TRBV24-1; j_gene: TRBJ2-2; CDR3aa: CATSDSGLVTGELFF; CDR3nt: TGTGCCACCAGTGATTCCGGACTCGTTACCGGGGAGCTGTTTTTT
abundance: few; d_gene: TRBD1; v_gene: TRBV15; j_gene: TRBJ1-2; CDR3aa: CATSRGDSYGYTF; CDR3nt: TGTGCCACCAGCAGAGGGGACAGCTATGGCTACACCTTC
abundance: many; d_gene: NA; v_gene: TRBV7-9; j_gene: TRBJ1-2; CDR3aa: CASSADGGSYGYTF; CDR3nt: TGTGCCAGCAGCGCCGACGGGGGTAGCTATGGCTACACCTTC
abundance: many; d_gene: TRBD2; v_gene: TRBV10-3; j_gene: TRBJ2-7; CDR3aa: CAISAGLAREQYF; CDR3nt: TGTGCCATCAGCGCGGGACTAGCGAGGGAGCAGTACTTC
abundance: many; d_gene: NA; v_gene: TRBV12-3/TRBV12-4; j_gene: TRBJ1-5; CDR3aa: CASSFSTGGSNQPQHF; CDR3nt: TGTGCCAGCAGTTTTTCGACGGGGGGCAGCAATCAGCCCCAGCATTTT
abundance: many; d_gene: TRBD2; v_gene: TRBV7-2; j_gene: TRBJ2-5; CDR3aa: CARMWTSGTLYQETQYF; CDR3nt: TGTGCGCGAATGTGGACTAGCGGTACTCTGTACCAAGAGACCCAGTACTTC
abundance: NA; d_gene: TRBD1; v_gene: TRBV7-7; j_gene: TRBJ2-7; CDR3aa: CASSLKQGADYEQYF; CDR3nt: TGTGCTAGCAGCTTGAAACAGGGGGCTGACTACGAGCAGTACTTC
abundance: many; d_gene: NA; v_gene: TRBV7-9; j_gene: TRBJ1-1; CDR3aa: CASGPQNTEAFF; CDR3nt: TGTGCCAGCGGACCTCAGAACACTGAAGCTTTCTTT
abundance: many; d_gene: NA; v_gene: TRBV19; j_gene: TRBJ1-5; CDR3aa: CASRDWGNSNQPQHF; CDR3nt: TGTGCCAGTAGGGATTGGGGAAATAGCAATCAGCCCCAGCATTTT
abundance: many; d_gene: TRBD2; v_gene: TRBV5-1; j_gene: TRBJ2-5; CDR3aa: CASSFSGRAHLPETQYF; CDR3nt: TGCGCCAGCAGCTTCAGCGGGAGGGCCCACCTCCCAGAGACCCAGTACTTC
abundance: many; d_gene: NA; v_gene: TRBV12-3/TRBV12-4; j_gene: TRBJ1-1; CDR3aa: CASSLAGVLEAFF; CDR3nt: TGTGCCAGCAGTTTAGCCGGAGTACTGGAAGCTTTCTTT
abundance: few; d_gene: TRBD2; v_gene: TRBV27; j_gene: TRBJ2-3; CDR3aa: CASKRLAGALTDTQYF; CDR3nt: TGTGCCAGCAAAAGACTAGCGGGGGCCCTCACAGATACGCAGTATTTT
abundance: many; d_gene: NA; v_gene: TRBV20-1; j_gene: TRBJ2-1; CDR3aa: CSATLAGPYNEQFF; CDR3nt: TGCAGTGCCACCTTGGCGGGCCCCTACAATGAGCAGTTCTTC
abundance: NA; d_gene: NA; v_gene: TRBV9; j_gene: TRBJ2-1; CDR3aa: CASSVDTGSYNEQFF; CDR3nt: TGTGCCAGCAGCGTAGACACAGGGTCCTACAATGAGCAGTTCTTC
abundance: NA; d_gene: TRBD1; v_gene: TRBV12-3/TRBV12-4; j_gene: TRBJ1-1; CDR3aa: CASSLTGQGNTEAFF; CDR3nt: TGTGCCAGCAGTTTAACTGGACAGGGTAACACTGAAGCTTTCTTT
abundance: many; d_gene: NA; v_gene: TRBV12-3/TRBV12-4; j_gene: TRBJ2-1; CDR3aa: CASRQPGALNEQFF; CDR3nt: TGTGCCAGCAGACAGCCCGGGGCCCTCAATGAGCAGTTCTTC
abundance: many; d_gene: NA; v_gene: TRBV20-1; j_gene: TRBJ2-1; CDR3aa: CSARVLMGDEQFF; CDR3nt: TGCAGTGCTAGAGTCCTTATGGGGGATGAGCAGTTCTTC
abundance: many; d_gene: TRBD1; v_gene: TRBV7-2; j_gene: TRBJ1-2; CDR3aa: CASSLQGGGADGYTF; CDR3nt: TGTGCCAGCAGCCTACAAGGAGGGGGCGCCGATGGCTACACCTTC
abundance: many; d_gene: NA; v_gene: TRBV9; j_gene: TRBJ2-3; CDR3aa: CASSAQGATTDTQYF; CDR3nt: TGTGCCAGCAGCGCCCAAGGAGCGACCACAGATACGCAGTATTTT
abundance: few; d_gene: NA; v_gene: TRBV5-1; j_gene: TRBJ2-3; CDR3aa: CASTSSVNSGTDTQYF; CDR3nt: TGCGCCAGCACCAGTAGCGTAAATAGCGGCACAGATACGCAGTATTTT
abundance: few; d_gene: NA; v_gene: TRBV30; j_gene: TRBJ2-7; CDR3aa: CAWSRLTEQYF; CDR3nt: TGTGCCTGGAGCCGTCTGACCGAGCAGTACTTC
abundance: NA; d_gene: NA; v_gene: TRBV29-1; j_gene: TRBJ1-1; CDR3aa: CSVITRHRNTEAFF; CDR3nt: TGCAGCGTTATTACGAGACACCGGAACACTGAAGCTTTCTTT
abundance: many; d_gene: NA; v_gene: TRBV20-1; j_gene: TRBJ1-1; CDR3aa: CSALGRNTEAFF; CDR3nt: TGCAGTGCACTAGGGAGAAACACTGAAGCTTTCTTT